This T cell receptor (beta chain) is drawn from a study of blood T cell repertoires in COVID-19. Assay used: immunoSEQ multiplex PCR; TCRdb lists only in-frame clones, some missing. The data contain some 130,000 clones, around 89% of them singletons. CDR1 is MDHEN and CDR2 is SYDVKM in the germline V gene. The CDR3 contains 13 residues. V lost 8 bases and J 4 bases, leaving 14 bases between the germline ends. The sequence was obtained from a man aged 55 to 70 with COVID-19, enrolled during active disease. The sample consisted of peripheral blood. The rearrangement joins TRBV28 to TRBJ1-1, with D perhaps matching TRBD1 (5 bases). This chain's CDR3 is CASVGGGTTEAFF. CDR3 sequence (DNA): TGTGCCAGCGTTGGGGGGGGGACCACTGAAGCTTTCTTT.